The T cell receptor (beta chain) described here comes from a study of T cell changes during pregnancy in multiple sclerosis. Data came from immunoSEQ multiplex PCR; TCRdb stores just in-frame clones and leaves some out. Found here are around 12,000 clones, approximately 90% of them singletons; the top ten hold 14% to 15%. CDR3 length: 14 residues. Germline trimming cut 5 bases from V and 2 bases from J; bases unmatched to any gene: 5. Germline CDR1 is LGHNA and CDR2 is YSLEER. V usage is TRBV4-3 and J usage is TRBJ1-1, with 7 bases lining up with TRBD1. The TCR was taken from a female donor in good health, enrolled as a control in a pregnancy study. This specimen was CD8+ T cells from peripheral blood mononuclear cells, taken in the second trimester of pregnancy. The CDR3 sequence is CASSFQGGNTEAFF. CDR3 bases: TGCGCCAGCAGCTTCCAGGGGGGAAACACTGAAGCTTTCTTT.